This T cell receptor beta chain was recorded in a study of cytomegalovirus exposure and HLA in healthy donors. This clone was observed once. Its target is unknown. Study-wide points: Among TCR beta chains, those listed as cytomegalovirus-associated numbered around 160. A later analysis found common viral pathogens apparently linked to several of the most significant clusters.

It was with 60 Vbeta and 13 Jbeta primers that the PCR ran. Generated by immunoSEQ multiplex PCR, the TCRdb table keeps only in-frame clones and is missing some. Here the sample spans some 140,000 clones, about 80% being singletons. Germline values: CDR1 SGHNT, CDR2 YYREEE (reference sequence). The J segment lost 7 bases and the V segment lost 3 bases, leaving 5 bases of the junction unmatched. The CDR3 is made up of 14 amino acids. Sequencing used PBMCs. This rearrangement joins TRBV5-4 to TRBJ1-4; 8 bases are a match to TRBD1. The clonotype originates from a man aged 30 to 39 in good health and CMV-seropositive. For the CDR3, the DNA is TGTGCCAGCAGCTCCCTCGACAGGGGTGAAAAACTGTTTTTT. This encodes CASSSLDRGEKLFF.